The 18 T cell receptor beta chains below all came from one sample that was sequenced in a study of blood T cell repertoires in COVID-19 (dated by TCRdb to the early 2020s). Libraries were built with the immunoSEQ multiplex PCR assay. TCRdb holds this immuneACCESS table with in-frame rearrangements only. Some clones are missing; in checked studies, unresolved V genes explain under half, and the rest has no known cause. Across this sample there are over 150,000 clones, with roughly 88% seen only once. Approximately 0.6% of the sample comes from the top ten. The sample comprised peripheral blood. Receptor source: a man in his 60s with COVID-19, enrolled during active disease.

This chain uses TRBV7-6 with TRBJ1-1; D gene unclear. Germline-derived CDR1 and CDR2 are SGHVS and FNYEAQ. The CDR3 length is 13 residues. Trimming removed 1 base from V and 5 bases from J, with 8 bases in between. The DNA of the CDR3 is TGTGCCAGCAGCTTAGACATGGTTACTGAAGCTTTCTTT. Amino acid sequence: CASSLDMVTEAFF.

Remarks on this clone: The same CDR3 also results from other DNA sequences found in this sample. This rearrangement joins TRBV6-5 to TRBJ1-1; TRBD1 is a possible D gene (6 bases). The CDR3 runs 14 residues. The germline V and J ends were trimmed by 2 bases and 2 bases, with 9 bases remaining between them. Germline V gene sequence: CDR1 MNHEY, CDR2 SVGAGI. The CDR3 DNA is TGTGCCAGCAGTTACGGGACACCAAACACTGAAGCTTTCTTT. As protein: CASSYGTPNTEAFF.

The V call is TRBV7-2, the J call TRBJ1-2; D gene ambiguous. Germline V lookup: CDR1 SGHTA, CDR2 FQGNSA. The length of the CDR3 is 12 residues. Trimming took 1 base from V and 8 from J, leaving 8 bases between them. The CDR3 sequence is CASSLDPGGYTF. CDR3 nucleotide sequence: TGTGCCAGCAGCTTAGATCCCGGGGGCTACACCTTC. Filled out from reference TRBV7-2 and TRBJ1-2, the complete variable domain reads GAGVSQSPSNKVTEKGKDVELRCDPISGHTALYWYRQSLGQGLEFLIYFQGNSAPDKSGLPSDRFSAERTGGSVSTLTIQRTQQEDSAVYLCASSLDPGGYTFGSGTRLTVV.

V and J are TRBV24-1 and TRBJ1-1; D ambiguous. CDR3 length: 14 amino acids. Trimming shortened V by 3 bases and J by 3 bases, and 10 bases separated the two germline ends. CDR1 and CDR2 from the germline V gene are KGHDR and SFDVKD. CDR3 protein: CATSDGQTHTEAFF. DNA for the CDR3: TGTGCCACCAGTGATGGCCAGACACACACTGAAGCTTTCTTT.

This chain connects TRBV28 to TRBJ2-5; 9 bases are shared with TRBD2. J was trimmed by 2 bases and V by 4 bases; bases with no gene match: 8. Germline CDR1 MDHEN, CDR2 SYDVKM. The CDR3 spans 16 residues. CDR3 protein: CASSSPGTSTQETQYF. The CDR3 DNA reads TGTGCCAGCAGTTCCCCCGGGACTAGCACTCAAGAGACCCAGTACTTC. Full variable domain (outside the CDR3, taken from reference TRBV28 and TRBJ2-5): DVKVTQSSRYLVKRTGEKVFLECVQDMDHENMFWYRQDPGLGLRLIYFSYDVKMKEKGDIPEGYSVSREKKERFSLILESASTNQTSMYLCASSSPGTSTQETQYFGPGTRLLVL.

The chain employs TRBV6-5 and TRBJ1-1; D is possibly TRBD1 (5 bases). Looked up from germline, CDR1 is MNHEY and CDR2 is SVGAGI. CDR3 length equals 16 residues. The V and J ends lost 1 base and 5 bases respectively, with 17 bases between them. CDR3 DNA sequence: TGTGCCAGCAGTTACTTGGCCGGTCAGGGTGTTACTGAAGCTTTCTTT. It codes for CASSYLAGQGVTEAFF.

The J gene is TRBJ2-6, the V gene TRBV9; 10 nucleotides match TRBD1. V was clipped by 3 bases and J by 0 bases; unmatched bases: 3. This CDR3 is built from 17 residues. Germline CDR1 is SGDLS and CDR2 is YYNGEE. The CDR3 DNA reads TGTGCCAGCAGCGCGGGACAGGGGCGCTCTGGGGCCAACGTCCTGACTTTC. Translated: CASSAGQGRSGANVLTF.

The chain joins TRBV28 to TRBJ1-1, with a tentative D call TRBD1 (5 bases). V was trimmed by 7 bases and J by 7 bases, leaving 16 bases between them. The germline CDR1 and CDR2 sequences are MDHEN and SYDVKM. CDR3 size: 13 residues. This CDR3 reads CASMQGRRLEAFF. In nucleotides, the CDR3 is TGTGCCAGCATGCAGGGCCGGCGACTTGAAGCTTTCTTT.

CDR3 DNA sequence: TGTGCCAGCAGCTCACGGGACAGCAACACCTACGAGCAGTACTTC. This translates into CASSSRDSNTYEQYF. The chain is built from TRBV5-5 and TRBJ2-7; 7 positions match TRBD1. With 3 bases clipped from V and 2 bases from J, the junction kept 8 bases outside the gene matches. There are 15 residues in the CDR3. The germline CDR1 and CDR2 sequences are SGHKS and YYEKEE (reference sequence).

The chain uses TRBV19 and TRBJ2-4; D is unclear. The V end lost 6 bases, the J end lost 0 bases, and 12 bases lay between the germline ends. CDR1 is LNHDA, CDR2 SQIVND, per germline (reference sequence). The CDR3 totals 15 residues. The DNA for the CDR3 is TGTGCCAGTAGCCGAATACAGCTAGCCAAAAACATTCAGTACTTC. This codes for CASSRIQLAKNIQYF.

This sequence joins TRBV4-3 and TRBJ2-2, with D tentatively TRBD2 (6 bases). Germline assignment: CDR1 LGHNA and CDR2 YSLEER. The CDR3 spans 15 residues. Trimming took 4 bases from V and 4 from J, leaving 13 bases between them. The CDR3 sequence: CASSPRGGATGELFF. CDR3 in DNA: TGCGCCAGCAGCCCCCGCGGAGGGGCCACCGGGGAGCTGTTTTTT.

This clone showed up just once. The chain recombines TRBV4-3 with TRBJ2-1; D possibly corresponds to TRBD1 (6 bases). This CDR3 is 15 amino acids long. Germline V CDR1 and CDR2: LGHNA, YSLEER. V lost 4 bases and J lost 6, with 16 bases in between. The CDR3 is CASSPSDRMGNEQFF. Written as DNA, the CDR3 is TGCGCCAGCAGCCCATCCGACAGGATGGGCAATGAGCAGTTCTTC.

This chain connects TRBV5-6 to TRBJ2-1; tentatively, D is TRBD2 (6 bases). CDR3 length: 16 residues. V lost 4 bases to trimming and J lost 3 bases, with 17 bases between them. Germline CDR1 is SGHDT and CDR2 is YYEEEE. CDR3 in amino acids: CASSPAGSPIYNEQFF. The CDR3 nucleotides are TGTGCCAGCAGCCCGGCGGGGAGTCCCATCTACAATGAGCAGTTCTTC. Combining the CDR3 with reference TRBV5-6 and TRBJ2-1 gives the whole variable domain DAGVTQSPTHLIKTRGQQVTLRCSPKSGHDTVSWYQQALGQGPQFIFQYYEEEERQRGNFPDRFSGHQFPNYSSELNVNALLLGDSALYLCASSPAGSPIYNEQFFGPGTRLTVL.

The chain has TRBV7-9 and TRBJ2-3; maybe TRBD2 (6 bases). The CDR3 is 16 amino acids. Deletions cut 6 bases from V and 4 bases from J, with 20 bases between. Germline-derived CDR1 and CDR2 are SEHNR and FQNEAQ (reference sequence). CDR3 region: CASRLRRAGPPDTQYF. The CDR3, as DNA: TGTGCCAGCAGACTGAGGAGGGCAGGCCCCCCAGATACGCAGTATTTT.

In nucleotides, the CDR3 is TGTGCCAGCAGGGGTGGACTGAGCTATGGCTACACCTTC. It translates to CASRGGLSYGYTF. J is TRBJ1-2 and V is TRBV12-3 or TRBV12-4; D is uncertain. The CDR3 spans 13 residues. Trimming took off 6 bases at V and 4 bases at J, with 12 bases between the two ends.

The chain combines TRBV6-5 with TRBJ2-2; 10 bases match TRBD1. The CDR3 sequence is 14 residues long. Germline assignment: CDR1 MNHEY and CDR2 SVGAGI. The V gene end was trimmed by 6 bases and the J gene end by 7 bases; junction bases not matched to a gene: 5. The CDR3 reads CASSQDRGVGELFF. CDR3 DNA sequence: TGTGCCAGCAGCCAGGACAGGGGGGTCGGGGAGCTGTTTTTT.

The CDR3 loop is CASSLLIQGLSTGELFF. DNA for the CDR3: TGCGCCAGCAGCTTATTAATTCAGGGGCTAAGCACCGGGGAGCTGTTTTTT. The chain joins TRBV5-1 to TRBJ2-2, with a weak D call TRBD1 (6 bases). This CDR3 comprises 17 residues. V lost 2 bases to trimming and J lost 4 bases, with 18 bases between them. Germline V gene sequence: CDR1 SGHRS, CDR2 YFSETQ.

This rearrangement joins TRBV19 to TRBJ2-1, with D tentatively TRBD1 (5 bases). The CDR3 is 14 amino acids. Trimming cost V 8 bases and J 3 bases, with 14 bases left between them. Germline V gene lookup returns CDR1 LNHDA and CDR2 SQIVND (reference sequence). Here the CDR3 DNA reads TGTGCCAGTGGATGGACAAATAGCTACAATGAGCAGTTCTTC. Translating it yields CASGWTNSYNEQFF.